This T cell receptor (beta chain) is drawn from a study of blood T cell repertoires in COVID-19. The CDR3 sequence is 14 residues long. V was cut by 5 bases and J by 4 bases, with 14 bases left in between. The germline V gene encodes CDR1 SGHTA and CDR2 FQGNSA. Using immunoSEQ multiplex PCR, the repertoire was profiled, and TCRdb retains in-frame clones only, with some absent. This sample yields over 150,000 clones, of which around 80% are seen a single time; approximately 15% belongs to the top ten. The V call is TRBV7-2, the J call TRBJ2-5, with a possible D match to TRBD1 (6 bases). The origin of this receptor is a woman in her forties or fifties who had recovered from COVID-19. The sequencing sample was made of PBMCs or T cells enriched from blood (not recorded which). The CDR3: CASSRGTGRETQYF. CDR3 DNA: TGTGCCAGCAGCAGAGGTACAGGGCGAGAGACCCAGTACTTC.